This T cell receptor beta chain was recorded in a study of blood T cells in healthy people across ages. Between the trimmed V and J ends, which lost 2 bases and 6 bases, there was a span of 18 bases. The CDR3 totals 16 residues. Germline CDR1 SGHDT, CDR2 YYEEEE. Combining a sample-barcoded 5' primer with a J-beta primer mix, a second PCR ran for roughly 7 to 12 cycles. Each cDNA molecule received a tag from a template-switch adaptor that had 12 random nucleotides. Any given sample supplied a minimum of 2.5 million CDR3-containing paired-end reads. TCRdb reanalysed the 5' RACE reads using MiXCR and keeps one entry per CDR3 protein. The sample carries 1.8 million or so distinct CDR3 sequences, roughly two fifths recorded once. Notes on the study in general: Across samples, TCR beta diversity tracked strongly with naive T cell percentage.

Points on this clonotype: Its antigen is as yet unknown.

This rearrangement joins TRBV5-6 to TRBJ2-1; D possibly corresponds to TRBD2 (6 bases). Sequencing was carried out using blood. The TCR originated in a human donor in good health. The CDR3 sequence is CASSFSGTLRPNEQFF. As DNA, the CDR3 is TGTGCCAGCAGCTTCTCCGGGACTCTCAGACCCAATGAGCAGTTCTTC.